This T cell receptor beta chain was sequenced during a study of cytotoxic CD8 clonotypes in ibrutinib-treated CLL. Broader study findings: Elevated clonality accompanied ibrutinib response, with a return toward baseline values at progression. Contraction or stability on treatment was seen for public clonotypes, which were uncommon.

This clone was seen only once. Its target is not known. With sequencing, the targeted depth ranged from 1 in 200,000 to 1 in 1 million T cells. The protocol was immunoSEQ multiplex PCR, while the TCRdb copy is restricted to in-frame clones and leaves out a portion. The table records 110,000 to 150,000 clones, about 70% of them present only once. The starting material was PBMCs, obtained after 24 months of ibrutinib treatment. This TCR came from a human donor with chronic lymphocytic leukemia.

The CDR3 protein is CASSSAGGVETQYF. Here the CDR3 DNA reads TGTGCCAGCAGCTCGGCGGGGGGGGTGGAGACCCAGTACTTC. The rearrangement uses TRBV7-2 and TRBJ2-5, with 9 bases lining up with TRBD2. V trimming: 4 bases; J trimming: 5 bases; junction bases outside the gene matches: 5. In germline, CDR1 is SGHTA, CDR2 FQGNSA. This CDR3 region has 14 residues.